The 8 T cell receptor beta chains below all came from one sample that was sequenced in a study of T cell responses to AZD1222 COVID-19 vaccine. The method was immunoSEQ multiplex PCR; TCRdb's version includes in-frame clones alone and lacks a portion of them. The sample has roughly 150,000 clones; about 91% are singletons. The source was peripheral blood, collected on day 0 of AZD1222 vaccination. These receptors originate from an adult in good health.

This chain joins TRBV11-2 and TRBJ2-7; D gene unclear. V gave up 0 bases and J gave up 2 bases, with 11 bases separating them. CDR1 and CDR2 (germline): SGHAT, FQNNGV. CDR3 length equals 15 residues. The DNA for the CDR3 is TGTGCCAGCAGCTTAGAAGGGATTTTCGCCTACGAGCAGTACTTC. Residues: CASSLEGIFAYEQYF.

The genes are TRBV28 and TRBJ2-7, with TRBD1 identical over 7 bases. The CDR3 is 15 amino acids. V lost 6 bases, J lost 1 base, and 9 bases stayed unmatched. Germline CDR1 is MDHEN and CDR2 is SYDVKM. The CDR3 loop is CASSSDRVTSYEQYF. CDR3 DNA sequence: TGTGCCAGCAGCTCTGACAGGGTAACGTCCTACGAGCAGTACTTC.

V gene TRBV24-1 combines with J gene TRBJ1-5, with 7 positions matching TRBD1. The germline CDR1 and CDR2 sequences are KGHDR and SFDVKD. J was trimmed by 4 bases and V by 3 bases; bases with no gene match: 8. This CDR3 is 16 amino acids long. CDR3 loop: CATSDRTSGGNQPQHF. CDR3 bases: TGTGCCACCAGTGATCGTACTTCAGGGGGAAATCAGCCCCAGCATTTT.

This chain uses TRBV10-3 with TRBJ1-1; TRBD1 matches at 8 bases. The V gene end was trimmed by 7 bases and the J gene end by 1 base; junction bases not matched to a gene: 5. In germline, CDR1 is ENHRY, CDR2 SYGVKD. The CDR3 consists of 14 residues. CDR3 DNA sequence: TGTGCCATCAATACAGGGGGAGGGAACACTGAAGCTTTCTTT. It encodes CAINTGGGNTEAFF.

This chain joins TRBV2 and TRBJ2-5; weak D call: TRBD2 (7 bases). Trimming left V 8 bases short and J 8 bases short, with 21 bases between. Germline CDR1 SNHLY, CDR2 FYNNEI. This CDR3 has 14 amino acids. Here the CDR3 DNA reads TGTGCCAGCTCCAGCGCGGGGGCCGGGGGTACCCAGTACTTC. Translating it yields CASSSAGAGGTQYF.

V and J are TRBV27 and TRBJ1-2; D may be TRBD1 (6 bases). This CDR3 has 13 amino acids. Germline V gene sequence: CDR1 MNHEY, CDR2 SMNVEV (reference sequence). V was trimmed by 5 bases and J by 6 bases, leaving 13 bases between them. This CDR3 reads CASSGQGRNGYTF. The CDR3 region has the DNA TGTGCCAGCAGTGGTCAGGGGAGAAATGGCTACACCTTC.

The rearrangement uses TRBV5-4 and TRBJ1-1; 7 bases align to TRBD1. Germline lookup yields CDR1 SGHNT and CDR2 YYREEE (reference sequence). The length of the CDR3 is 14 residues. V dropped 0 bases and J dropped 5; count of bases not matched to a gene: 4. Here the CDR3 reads CASSLGRGMTEAFF. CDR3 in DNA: TGTGCCAGCAGCTTGGGCAGGGGGATGACTGAAGCTTTCTTT.

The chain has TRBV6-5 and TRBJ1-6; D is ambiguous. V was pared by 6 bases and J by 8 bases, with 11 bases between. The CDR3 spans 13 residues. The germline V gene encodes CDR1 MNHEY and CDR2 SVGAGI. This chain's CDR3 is CASRAAGDSPLHF. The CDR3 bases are TGTGCCAGCAGGGCCGCCGGGGATTCACCCCTCCACTTT.